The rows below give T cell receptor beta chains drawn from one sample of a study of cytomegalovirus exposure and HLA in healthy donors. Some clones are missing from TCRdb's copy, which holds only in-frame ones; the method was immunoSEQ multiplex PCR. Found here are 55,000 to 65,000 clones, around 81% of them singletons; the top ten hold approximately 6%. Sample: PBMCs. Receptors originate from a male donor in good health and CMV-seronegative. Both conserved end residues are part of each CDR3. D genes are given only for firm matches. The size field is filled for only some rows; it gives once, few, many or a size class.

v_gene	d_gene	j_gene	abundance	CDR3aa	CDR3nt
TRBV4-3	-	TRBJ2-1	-	CASSQAGGLYNEQFF	TGCGCCAGCAGCCAAGCGGGGGGCCTCTACAATGAGCAGTTCTTC
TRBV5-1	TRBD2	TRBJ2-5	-	CASNPGGLETQYF	TGCGCCAGCAACCCGGGGGGGCTGGAGACCCAGTACTTC
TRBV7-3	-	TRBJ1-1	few	CASSFGLGNTEAFF	TGTGCCAGCAGCTTCGGGTTGGGGAACACTGAAGCTTTCTTT
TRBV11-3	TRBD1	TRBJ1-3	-	CASSLDDRVSGNTIYF	TGTGCCAGCAGCTTAGATGACAGGGTTTCTGGAAACACCATATATTTT
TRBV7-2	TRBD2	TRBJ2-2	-	CASSSRTSGANTGELFF	TGTGCCAGCAGCTCGCGGACTAGCGGGGCTAACACCGGGGAGCTGTTTTTT
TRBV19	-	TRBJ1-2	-	CASTPGEDYGYTF	TGTGCCAGTACCCCCGGAGAAGACTATGGCTACACCTTC
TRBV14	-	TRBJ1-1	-	CASSQEVPGRGTEAFF	TGTGCCAGCAGCCAAGAAGTTCCGGGTCGGGGGACTGAAGCTTTCTTT
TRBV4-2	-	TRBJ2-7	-	CASSQGPAATNYEQYF	TGTGCCAGCAGCCAAGGCCCAGCGGCCACAAACTACGAGCAGTACTTC
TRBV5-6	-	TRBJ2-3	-	CASSSRADTQYF	TGTGCCAGCAGCTCTCGGGCAGATACGCAGTATTTT
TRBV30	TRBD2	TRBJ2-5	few	CAWRSGGIGETQYF	TGTGCCTGGAGAAGCGGGGGGATAGGGGAGACCCAGTACTTC
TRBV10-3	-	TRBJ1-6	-	CAISESGGESLHF	TGTGCCATCAGTGAGTCTGGTGGGGAGAGCCTCCACTTT
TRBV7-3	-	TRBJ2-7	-	CASSPGGVDEQYF	TGTGCCAGCAGCCCCGGGGGAGTTGACGAGCAGTACTTC
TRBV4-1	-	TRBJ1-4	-	CASSQDKMTGPEKLFF	TGCGCCAGCAGCCAAGATAAAATGACAGGTCCTGAAAAACTGTTTTTT
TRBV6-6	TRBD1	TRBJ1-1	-	CASRAPGGRNTEAFF	TGTGCCAGCAGAGCACCAGGGGGCCGGAACACTGAAGCTTTCTTT
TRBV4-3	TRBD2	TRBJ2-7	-	CASSQSGVRSYEQYF	TGCGCCAGCAGTCAGAGCGGGGTAAGGTCCTACGAGCAGTACTTC
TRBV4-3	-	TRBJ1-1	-	CASSQDMGAGPNTEAFF	TGCGCCAGCAGCCAAGACATGGGTGCAGGCCCCAACACTGAAGCTTTCTTT
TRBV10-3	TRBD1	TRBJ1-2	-	CAISDGQGRGYTF	TGTGCCATCAGTGACGGACAGGGTAGGGGCTACACCTTC
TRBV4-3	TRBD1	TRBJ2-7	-	CASSLDRGHEQYF	TGCGCCAGCAGCCTGGACAGGGGCCACGAGCAGTACTTC
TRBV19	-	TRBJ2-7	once	CASSIQTGPYEQYF	TGTGCCAGTAGTATTCAAACAGGTCCTTACGAGCAGTACTTC
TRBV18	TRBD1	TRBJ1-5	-	CASSPPGTGGNQPQHF	TGTGCCAGCTCACCACCGGGGACAGGAGGTAATCAGCCCCAGCATTTT
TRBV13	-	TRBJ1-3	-	CASSHPGPGNTIYF	TGTGCCAGCAGCCACCCAGGTCCCGGAAACACCATATATTTT
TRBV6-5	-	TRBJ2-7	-	CATAPPGDSSYEQYF	TGTGCCACCGCCCCCCCCGGCGACAGCTCCTACGAGCAGTACTTC
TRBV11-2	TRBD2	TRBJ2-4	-	CASSLIGTSGGFGKNIQYF	TGTGCCAGCAGTTTGATCGGGACTAGCGGGGGTTTCGGCAAAAACATTCAGTACTTC
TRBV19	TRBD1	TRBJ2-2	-	CASSNRDRGRAGELFF	TGTGCCAGTAGTAACCGGGACAGGGGTAGGGCCGGGGAGCTGTTTTTT
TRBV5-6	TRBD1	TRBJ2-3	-	CASSLGTGVSTDTQYF	TGTGCCAGCAGCCTGGGGACAGGGGTTAGCACAGATACGCAGTATTTT
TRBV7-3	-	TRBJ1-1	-	CASSWGEGEAFF	TGTGCCAGCAGTTGGGGGGAAGGTGAAGCTTTCTTT
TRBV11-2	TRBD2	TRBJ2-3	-	CASSSQRLAGTDTQYF	TGTGCCAGCAGCTCACAACGACTAGCGGGCACAGATACGCAGTATTTT
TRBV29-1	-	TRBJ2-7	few	CSVEFGSTTYEQYF	TGCAGCGTTGAATTCGGGAGTACAACCTACGAGCAGTACTTC